A selection of T cell receptor beta chains follows, all from one sample in a study of T cell repertoires in cytomegalovirus infection. TCRdb called the reads again in MiXCR, with one record for every CDR3 protein. The sample has about 310,000 distinct CDR3 sequences, approximately 25% seen once; the top ten hold about an eighth. These receptors' targets are unknown. Sequencing used cultured PBMCs, obtained from culture after CMV antigen stimulation. Receptors were obtained from a human donor in good health (CMV status not recorded). Some clones in this sample may be carry-over from other donors' samples. Both conserved end residues are part of each CDR3. The D gene is left open where the match is weak. Where a row states a size, it is once, few, many or the class of an expanded clone; other rows omit it.

CDR3 protein	CDR3 DNA	D gene	V gene	clone size	J gene
CASSPDLSNTEAFF	TGTGCCAGCTCACCGGACCTATCGAACACTGAAGCTTTCTTT	NA	TRBV18	many	TRBJ1-1
CASTPPGQGPDTEAFF	TGTGCCAGCACCCCTCCAGGACAGGGACCGGACACTGAAGCTTTCTTT	TRBD1	TRBV7-3	NA	TRBJ1-1
CASSSTSGYNEQFF	TGTGCCAGCTCCTCGACTAGCGGGTACAATGAGCAGTTCTTC	TRBD2	TRBV2	few	TRBJ2-1
CASSITRDYEQYF	TGTGCCAGTAGTATAACGAGAGACTACGAGCAGTACTTC	NA	TRBV19	NA	TRBJ2-7
CASSADLSSYNEQFF	TGTGCCAGCAGCGCGGACTTAAGCTCCTACAATGAGCAGTTCTTC	NA	TRBV7-3	few	TRBJ2-1
CASSFDYEQYF	TGTGCCAGCAGTTTCGACTACGAGCAGTACTTC	NA	TRBV6-2/TRBV6-3	many	TRBJ2-7
CASSPGQEQYF	TGTGCCAGCAGTCCTGGACAGGAGCAGTATTTT	TRBD1	TRBV12-3/TRBV12-4	NA	TRBJ2-3
CASSQGPAQETQYF	TGTGCCAGCAGTCAGGGACCCGCGCAAGAGACCCAGTACTTC	NA	TRBV28	NA	TRBJ2-5
CASSLVAGLTEAFF	TGTGCCAGCAGCTTAGTCGCAGGGCTTACTGAAGCTTTCTTT	NA	TRBV7-2	NA	TRBJ1-1
CASSIDPRQPQHF	TGTGCCAGTAGTATAGATCCACGTCAGCCCCAGCATTTT	NA	TRBV19	few	TRBJ1-5
CASTRPELAGADTQYF	TGTGCCAGCACCCGACCGGAGCTAGCGGGAGCAGATACGCAGTATTTT	TRBD2	TRBV7-2	NA	TRBJ2-3
CASRRPGGYEQYF	TGTGCCAGTAGACGGCCCGGCGGCTACGAGCAGTACTTC	NA	TRBV19	few	TRBJ2-7
CASSLALDEQFF	TGTGCCAGCAGCTTGGCGCTGGATGAGCAGTTCTTC	NA	TRBV7-9	NA	TRBJ2-1
CASSLGTSGKFAYEQYF	TGTGCCAGCAGCCTAGGGACTAGCGGGAAATTTGCCTACGAGCAGTACTTC	TRBD2	TRBV7-2	NA	TRBJ2-7
CASSARTGHKPQHF	TGTGCCAGCAGCGCCAGGACAGGGCATAAGCCCCAGCATTTT	TRBD1	TRBV7-2	many	TRBJ1-5
CASSYSGGDLPQPQHF	TGTGCCAGCAGTTATTCAGGGGGCGACTTACCTCAGCCCCAGCATTTT	TRBD1	TRBV27	few	TRBJ1-5
CASSYSEGTGANVLTF	TGTGCCAGCAGTTACTCAGAGGGTACCGGGGCCAACGTCCTGACTTTC	NA	TRBV6-5	many	TRBJ2-6
CAISAGDGFYGYTF	TGTGCCATCAGTGCGGGAGACGGGTTCTATGGCTACACCTTC	NA	TRBV10-3	once	TRBJ1-2
CASSLVRGYSNQPQHF	TGTGCCAGCAGCTTAGTCAGGGGTTATAGCAATCAGCCCCAGCATTTT	NA	TRBV7-9	many	TRBJ1-5
CASSLSGTPDTQYF	TGTGCCAGCAGCTTAAGCGGGACCCCAGATACGCAGTATTTT	TRBD2	TRBV7-9	few	TRBJ2-3